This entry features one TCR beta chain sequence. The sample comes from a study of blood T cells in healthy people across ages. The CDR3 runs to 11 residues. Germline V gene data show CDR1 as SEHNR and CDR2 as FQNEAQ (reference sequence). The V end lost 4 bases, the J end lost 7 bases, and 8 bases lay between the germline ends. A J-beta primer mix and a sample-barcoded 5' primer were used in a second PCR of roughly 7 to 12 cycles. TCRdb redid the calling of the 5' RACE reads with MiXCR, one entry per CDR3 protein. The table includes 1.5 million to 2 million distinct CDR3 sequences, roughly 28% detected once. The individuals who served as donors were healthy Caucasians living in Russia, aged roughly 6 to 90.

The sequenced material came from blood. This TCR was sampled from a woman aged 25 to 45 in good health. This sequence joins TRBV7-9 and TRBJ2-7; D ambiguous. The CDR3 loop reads CASSSLEEQYF. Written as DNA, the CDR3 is TGTGCCAGCAGCTCCCTCGAGGAGCAGTACTTC.